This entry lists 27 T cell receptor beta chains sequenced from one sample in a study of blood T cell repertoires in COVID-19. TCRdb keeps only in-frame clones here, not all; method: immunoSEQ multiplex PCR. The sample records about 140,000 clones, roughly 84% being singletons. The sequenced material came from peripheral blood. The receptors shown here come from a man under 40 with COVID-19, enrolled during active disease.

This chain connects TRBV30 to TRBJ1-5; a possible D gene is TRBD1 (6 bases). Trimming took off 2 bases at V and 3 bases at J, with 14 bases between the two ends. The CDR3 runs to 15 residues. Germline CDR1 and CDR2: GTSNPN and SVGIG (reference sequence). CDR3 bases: TGTGCCTGGAGTACAGGGTCGGGTAACAATCAGCCCCAGCATTTT. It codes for CAWSTGSGNNQPQHF.

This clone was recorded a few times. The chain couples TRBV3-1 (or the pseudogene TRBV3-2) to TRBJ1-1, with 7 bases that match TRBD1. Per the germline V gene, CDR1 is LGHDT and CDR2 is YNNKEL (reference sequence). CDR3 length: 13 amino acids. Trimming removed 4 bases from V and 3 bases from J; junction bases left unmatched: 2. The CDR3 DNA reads TGTGCCAGCAGCCTTCAGGGGGACACTGAAGCTTTCTTT. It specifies CASSLQGDTEAFF.

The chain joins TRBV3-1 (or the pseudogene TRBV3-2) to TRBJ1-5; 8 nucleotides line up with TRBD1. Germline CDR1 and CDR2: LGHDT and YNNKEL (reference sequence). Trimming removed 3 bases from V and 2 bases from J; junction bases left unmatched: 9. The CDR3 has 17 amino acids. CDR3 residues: CASSHQGQVGGNQPQHF. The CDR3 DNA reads TGTGCCAGCAGCCACCAGGGACAGGTGGGGGGCAATCAGCCCCAGCATTTT.

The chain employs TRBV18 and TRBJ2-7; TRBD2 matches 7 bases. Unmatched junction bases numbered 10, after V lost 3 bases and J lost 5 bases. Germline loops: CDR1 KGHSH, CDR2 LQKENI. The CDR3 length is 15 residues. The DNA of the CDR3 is TGTGCCAGCTCACCCCCGGGACTATCAAAGGACGAGCAGTACTTC. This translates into CASSPPGLSKDEQYF.

The CDR3 DNA reads TGTGCCAGCACGCCAGCGGGATCCTACAATGAGCAGTTCTTC. The encoded protein is CASTPAGSYNEQFF. The chain links TRBV27 to TRBJ2-1, with 7 bases fitting TRBD2. The CDR3 totals 14 residues. Trimming at V came to 7 bases and at J to 1 base, leaving 4 bases not matched to a gene. Germline CDR1 and CDR2: MNHEY and SMNVEV (reference sequence).

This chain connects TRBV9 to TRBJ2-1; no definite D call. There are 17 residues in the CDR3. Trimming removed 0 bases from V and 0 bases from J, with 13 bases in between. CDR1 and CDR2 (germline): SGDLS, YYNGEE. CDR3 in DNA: TGTGCCAGCAGCGTAGAACCGTCCTCGAGCTCCTACAATGAGCAGTTCTTC. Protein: CASSVEPSSSSYNEQFF.

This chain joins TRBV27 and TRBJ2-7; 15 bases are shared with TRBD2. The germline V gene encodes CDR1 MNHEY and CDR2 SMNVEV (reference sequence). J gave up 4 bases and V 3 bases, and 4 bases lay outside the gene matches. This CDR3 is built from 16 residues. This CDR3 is CASSFRGLAGGYEQYF. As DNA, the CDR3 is TGTGCCAGCAGTTTCCGGGGACTAGCGGGAGGATACGAGCAGTACTTC.

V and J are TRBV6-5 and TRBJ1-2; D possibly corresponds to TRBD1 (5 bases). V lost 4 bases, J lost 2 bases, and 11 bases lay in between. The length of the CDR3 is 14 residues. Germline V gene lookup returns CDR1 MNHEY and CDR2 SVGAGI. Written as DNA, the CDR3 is TGTGCCAGCAGTTTCAGGGAAGGGAACTATGGCTACACCTTC. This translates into CASSFREGNYGYTF.

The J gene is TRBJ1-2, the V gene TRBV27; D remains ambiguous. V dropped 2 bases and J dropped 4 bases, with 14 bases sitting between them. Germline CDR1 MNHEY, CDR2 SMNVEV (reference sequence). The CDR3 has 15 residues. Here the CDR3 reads CASSLTPDTTYGYTF. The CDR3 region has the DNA TGTGCCAGCAGTTTAACCCCTGACACCACCTATGGCTACACCTTC.

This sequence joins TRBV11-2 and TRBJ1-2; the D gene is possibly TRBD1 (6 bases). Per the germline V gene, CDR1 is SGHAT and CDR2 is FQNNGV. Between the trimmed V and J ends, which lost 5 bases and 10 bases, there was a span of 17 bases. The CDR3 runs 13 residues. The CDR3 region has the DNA TGTGCCAGCAGCCTCGAACAGGGTTCCCACTACACCTTC. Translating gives CASSLEQGSHYTF. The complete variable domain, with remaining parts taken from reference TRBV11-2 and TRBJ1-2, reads EAGVAQSPRYKIIEKRQSVAFWCNPISGHATLYWYQQILGQGPKLLIQFQNNGVVDDSQLPKDRFSAERLKGVDSTLKIQPAKLEDSAVYLCASSLEQGSHYTFGSGTRLTVV.

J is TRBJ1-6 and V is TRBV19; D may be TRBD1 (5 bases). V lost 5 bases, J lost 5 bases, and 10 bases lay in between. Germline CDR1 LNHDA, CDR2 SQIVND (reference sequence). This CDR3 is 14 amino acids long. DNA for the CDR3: TGTGCCAGTAGTCCCTACAGGAATAATTCACCCCTCCACTTT. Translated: CASSPYRNNSPLHF.

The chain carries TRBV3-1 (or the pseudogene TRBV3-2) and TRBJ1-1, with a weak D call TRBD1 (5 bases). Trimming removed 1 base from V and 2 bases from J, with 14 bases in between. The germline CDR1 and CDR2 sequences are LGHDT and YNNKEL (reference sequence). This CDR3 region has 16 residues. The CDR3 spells CASSQGGVRGNTEAFF. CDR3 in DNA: TGTGCCAGCAGCCAAGGGGGGGTACGGGGTAACACTGAAGCTTTCTTT.

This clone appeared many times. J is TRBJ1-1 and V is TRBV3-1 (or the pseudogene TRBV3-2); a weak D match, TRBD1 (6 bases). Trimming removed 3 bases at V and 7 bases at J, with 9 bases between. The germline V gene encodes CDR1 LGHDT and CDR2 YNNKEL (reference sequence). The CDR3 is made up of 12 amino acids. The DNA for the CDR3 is TGTGCCAGCAGCCAGGGGGCTAGTGAAGCTTTCTTT. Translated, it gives CASSQGASEAFF.

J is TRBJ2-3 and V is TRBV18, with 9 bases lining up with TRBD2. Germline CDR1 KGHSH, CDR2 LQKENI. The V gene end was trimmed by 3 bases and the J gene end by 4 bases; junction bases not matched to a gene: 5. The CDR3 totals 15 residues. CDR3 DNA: TGTGCCAGCTCACCCGGCGGGGGGGCGGCAGATACGCAGTATTTT. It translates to CASSPGGGAADTQYF.

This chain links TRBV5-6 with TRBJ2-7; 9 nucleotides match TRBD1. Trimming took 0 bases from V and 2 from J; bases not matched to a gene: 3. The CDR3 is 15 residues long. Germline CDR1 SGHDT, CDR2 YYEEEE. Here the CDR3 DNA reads TGTGCCAGCAGCTTGGGGACAGGGGCCCCCTACGAGCAGTACTTC. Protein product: CASSLGTGAPYEQYF.

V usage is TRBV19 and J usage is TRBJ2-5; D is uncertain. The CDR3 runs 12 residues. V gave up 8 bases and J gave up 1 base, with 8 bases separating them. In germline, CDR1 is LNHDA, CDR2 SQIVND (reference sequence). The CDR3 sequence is CASSGSQETQYF. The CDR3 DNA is TGTGCCAGTTCCGGGTCCCAAGAGACCCAGTACTTC. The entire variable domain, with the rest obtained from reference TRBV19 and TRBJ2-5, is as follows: DGGITQSPKYLFRKEGQNVTLSCEQNLNHDAMYWYRQDPGQGLRLIYYSQIVNDFQKGDIAEGYSVSREKKESFPLTVTSAQKNPTAFYLCASSGSQETQYFGPGTRLLVL.

This CDR3 reads CSVQAHDSNQPQHF. Written as DNA, the CDR3 is TGCAGCGTCCAGGCCCACGATAGCAATCAGCCCCAGCATTTT. The chain uses TRBV29-1 and TRBJ1-5, with D hard to call. The ends were cut back, 6 bases at V and 0 bases at J, with 12 bases in the middle. CDR1 is SQVTM and CDR2 is ANQGSEA in the germline V gene. CDR3 length: 14 residues.

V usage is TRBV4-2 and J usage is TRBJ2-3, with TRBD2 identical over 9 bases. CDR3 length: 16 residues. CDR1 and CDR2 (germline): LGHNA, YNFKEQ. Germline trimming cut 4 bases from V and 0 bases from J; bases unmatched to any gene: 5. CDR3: CASSPALAGSTDTQYF. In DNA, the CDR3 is TGTGCCAGCAGCCCCGCGCTAGCGGGGAGCACAGATACGCAGTATTTT.

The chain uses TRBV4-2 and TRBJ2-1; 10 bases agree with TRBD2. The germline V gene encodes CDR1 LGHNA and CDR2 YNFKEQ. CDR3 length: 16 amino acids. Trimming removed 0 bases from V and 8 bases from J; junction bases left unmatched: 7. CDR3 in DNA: TGTGCCAGCAGCCAAGATCGGGCTAGCGGGAGTTATGAGCAGTTCTTC. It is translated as CASSQDRASGSYEQFF.

The CDR3 reads CASSSPSAGTGVTYEQYF. The CDR3 DNA reads TGTGCCAGCAGTTCTCCATCTGCCGGGACAGGGGTAACCTACGAGCAGTACTTC. This chain uses TRBV28 with TRBJ2-7, with 10 bases aligning to TRBD1. The germline V gene encodes CDR1 MDHEN and CDR2 SYDVKM. With 4 bases clipped from V and 2 bases from J, the junction kept 14 bases outside the gene matches. The CDR3 is 18 residues long.

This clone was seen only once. CDR3 nucleotides: TGTGCCAGCAGCCCACAGGTTGGGATCTACGAGCAGTACTTC. Translated: CASSPQVGIYEQYF. The chain recombines TRBV7-2 with TRBJ2-7; the D gene is possibly TRBD1 (5 bases). V was cut by 5 bases and J by 3 bases, with 14 bases left in between. Germline CDR1 and CDR2: SGHTA and FQGNSA. This CDR3 is built from 14 residues.

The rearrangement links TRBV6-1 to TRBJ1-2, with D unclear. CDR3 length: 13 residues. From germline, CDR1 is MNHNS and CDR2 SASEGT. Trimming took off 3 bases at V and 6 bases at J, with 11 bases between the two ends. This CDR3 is CASSELAGNGYTF. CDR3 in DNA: TGTGCCAGCAGTGAGCTGGCAGGCAATGGCTACACCTTC.

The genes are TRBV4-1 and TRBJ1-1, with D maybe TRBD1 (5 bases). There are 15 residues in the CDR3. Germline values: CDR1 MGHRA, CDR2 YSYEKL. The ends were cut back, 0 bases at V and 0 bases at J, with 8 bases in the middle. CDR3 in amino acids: CASSQDPGVNTEAFF. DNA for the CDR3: TGCGCCAGCAGCCAAGATCCGGGGGTGAACACTGAAGCTTTCTTT.

The DNA of the CDR3 is TGTGCCAGCAGTTTATCGGGCGGGACAGGGGCGCCTGGGGCCAACGTCCTGACTTTC. Its translation is CASSLSGGTGAPGANVLTF. The rearrangement uses TRBV27 and TRBJ2-6; 10 positions agree with TRBD1. This CDR3 comprises 19 residues. Germline V gene sequence: CDR1 MNHEY, CDR2 SMNVEV (reference sequence). V dropped 0 bases and J dropped 2; count of bases not matched to a gene: 7.

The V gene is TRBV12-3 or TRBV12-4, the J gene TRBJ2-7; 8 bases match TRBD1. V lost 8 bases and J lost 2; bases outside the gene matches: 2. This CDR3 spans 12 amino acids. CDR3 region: CASGTGTYEQYF. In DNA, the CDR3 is TGTGCCAGCGGGACAGGCACCTACGAGCAGTACTTC.

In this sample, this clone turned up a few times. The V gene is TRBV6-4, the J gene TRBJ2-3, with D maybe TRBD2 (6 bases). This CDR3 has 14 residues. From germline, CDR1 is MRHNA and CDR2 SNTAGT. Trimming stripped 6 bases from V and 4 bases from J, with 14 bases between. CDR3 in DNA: TGTGCCAGCAGCCCCACGGGAGCGGCAGATACGCAGTATTTT. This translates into CASSPTGAADTQYF.

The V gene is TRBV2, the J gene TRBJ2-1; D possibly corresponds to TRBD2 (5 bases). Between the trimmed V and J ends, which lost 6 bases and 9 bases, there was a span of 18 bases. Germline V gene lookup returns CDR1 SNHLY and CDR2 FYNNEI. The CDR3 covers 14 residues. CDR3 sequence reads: CASRTHQGLFEQFF. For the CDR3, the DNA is TGTGCCAGCAGGACGCATCAAGGACTTTTTGAGCAGTTCTTC.